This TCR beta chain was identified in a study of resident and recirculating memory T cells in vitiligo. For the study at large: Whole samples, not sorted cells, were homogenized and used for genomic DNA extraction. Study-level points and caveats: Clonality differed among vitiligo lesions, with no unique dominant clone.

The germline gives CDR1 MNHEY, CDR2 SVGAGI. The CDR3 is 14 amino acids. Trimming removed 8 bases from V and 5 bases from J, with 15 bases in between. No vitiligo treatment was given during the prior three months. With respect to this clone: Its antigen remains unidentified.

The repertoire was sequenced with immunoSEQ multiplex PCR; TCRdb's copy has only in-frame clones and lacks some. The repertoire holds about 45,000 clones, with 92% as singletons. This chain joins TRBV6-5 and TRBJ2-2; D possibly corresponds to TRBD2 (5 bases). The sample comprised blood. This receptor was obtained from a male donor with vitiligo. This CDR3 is CASALGDPTGELFF. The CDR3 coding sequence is TGTGCCAGCGCCCTGGGAGATCCTACCGGGGAGCTGTTTTTT.